Shown below are 31 T cell receptor beta chains from a single sample sequenced in a study of shared clonotypes between healthy human individuals. Generated by immunoSEQ multiplex PCR, the TCRdb table keeps only in-frame clones and is missing some. The table lists approximately 470,000 clones, approximately 84% of them singletons. Specimen: PBMCs. The source of these receptors is a woman between 40 and 55 years old in good health. Some clones in this sample may be carry-over from other donors' samples.

The chain couples TRBV28 to TRBJ2-3; no definite D call. The germline gives CDR1 MDHEN, CDR2 SYDVKM. This CDR3 has 12 amino acids. Trimming cost V 3 bases and J 6 bases, with 7 bases left between them. The CDR3 sequence is CASSFERDTQYF. CDR3 in DNA: TGTGCCAGCAGTTTCGAAAGGGATACGCAGTATTTT.

The chain joins TRBV29-1 to TRBJ2-5; D perhaps matches TRBD1 (6 bases). The CDR3 is 12 residues long. CDR1 and CDR2 from the germline V gene are SQVTM and ANQGSEA. Trimming took off 4 bases at V and 1 base at J, with 7 bases between the two ends. CDR3: CSVGGPQETQYF. DNA of the CDR3: TGCAGCGTTGGGGGGCCCCAAGAGACCCAGTACTTC. Filled out from reference TRBV29-1 and TRBJ2-5, the complete variable domain reads SAVISQKPSRDICQRGTSLTIQCQVDSQVTMMFWYRQQPGQSLTLIATANQGSEATYESGFVIDKFPISRPNLTFSTLTVSNMSPEDSSIYLCSVGGPQETQYFGPGTRLLVL.

This clone was counted between two and nine times. V and J are TRBV5-4 and TRBJ2-2; perhaps D is TRBD1 or TRBD2 (6 bases each). Per germline, CDR1 SGHNT and CDR2 YYREEE (reference sequence). Trimming pared 4 bases from V and 6 bases from J, leaving 16 bases between. This CDR3 has 15 residues. CDR3 bases: TGTGCCAGCAGCGCCCTGGGGGGCACGGCCGGGGAGCTGTTTTTT. Residues: CASSALGGTAGELFF. Filled out from reference TRBV5-4 and TRBJ2-2, the complete variable domain reads ETGVTQSPTHLIKTRGQQVTLRCSSQSGHNTVSWYQQALGQGPQFIFQYYREEENGRGNFPPRFSGLQFPNYSSELNVNALELDDSALYLCASSALGGTAGELFFGEGSRLTVL.

This clone was observed many times. The chain employs TRBV7-2 and TRBJ1-6, with 7 bases matching TRBD1. Germline V lookup: CDR1 SGHTA, CDR2 FQGNSA. J gave up 8 bases and V 6 bases, and 10 bases lay outside the gene matches. The CDR3 is 15 residues long. CDR3 sequence reads: CASSITTGRDSPLHF. CDR3 DNA sequence: TGTGCCAGCAGTATCACGACAGGGCGAGATTCACCCCTCCACTTT.

The gene calls are TRBV30 and TRBJ1-6; D gene unclear. From germline, CDR1 is GTSNPN and CDR2 SVGIG (reference sequence). V gave up 3 bases and J gave up 7 bases, with 4 bases separating them. This CDR3 contains 11 residues. The CDR3 is CAWSGNSPLHF. The CDR3 DNA follows: TGTGCCTGGAGCGGGAATTCACCCCTCCACTTT.

With respect to this clone: Just one base apart from a much larger clone, this may be a read error. This chain links TRBV7-8 with TRBJ2-1; 9 nucleotides line up with TRBD1. The germline V gene encodes CDR1 SGHVS and CDR2 FQNEAQ. The CDR3 loop spans 15 amino acids. Here the CDR3 reads CTSTEGTGHGVEQFF. CDR3 sequence (DNA): TGTACCAGCACCGAGGGGACAGGGCACGGAGTTGAGCAGTTCTTC.

With regard to this clone: A read error is the likely source, as a far larger clone sits one nucleotide away. J is TRBJ2-7 and V is TRBV28, with D unclear. The length of the CDR3 is 11 residues. In germline, CDR1 is MDHEN, CDR2 SYDVKM. Between the trimmed V and J ends, which lost 4 bases and 2 bases, there was a span of 3 bases. This CDR3 is CASSYAYEQYF. Written as DNA, the CDR3 is TGTGCCAGCAGTTATGCCTACGAGCAGTACTTC.

Comment on this clone: One base separates it from a far larger clone, so it is likely a read error. CDR3 sequence reads: CASSHLDTEAFF. The CDR3 DNA sequence: TGTGCCAGCTCACACCTGGACACTGAAGCTTTCTTT. The genes are TRBV18 and TRBJ1-1; D call uncertain. The CDR3 covers 12 residues. Germline CDR1 reads KGHSH; CDR2 reads LQKENI. The germline V and J ends were trimmed by 4 bases and 3 bases, with 6 bases remaining between them. The full variable domain, in which reference TRBV18 and TRBJ1-1 provide the parts outside the CDR3, is NAGVMQNPRHLVRRRGQEARLRCSPMKGHSHVYWYRQLPEEGLKFMVYLQKENIIDESGMPKERFSAEFPKEGPSILRIQQVVRGDSAAYFCASSHLDTEAFFGQGTRLTVV.

The chain is built from TRBV9 and TRBJ1-1; D unresolved. Germline CDR1 reads SGDLS; CDR2 reads YYNGEE. The CDR3 runs to 13 residues. With 1 base removed from V and 0 bases from J, the gap between germline ends came to 4 bases. The chain's CDR3 is CASSVSLNTEAFF. In nucleotides, the CDR3 is TGTGCCAGCAGCGTATCCCTGAACACTGAAGCTTTCTTT.

The V and J genes are TRBV15 and TRBJ2-2, with 7 bases aligning to TRBD1. This CDR3 spans 17 amino acids. Germline loops: CDR1 LNHNV, CDR2 YYDKDF (reference sequence). The ends lost 0 bases at V and 4 bases at J; junction bases unmatched: 8. The CDR3, as DNA: TGTGCCACCAGCAGAGAGATAACAGGGGCTGGCACCGGGGAGCTGTTTTTT. Its protein product is CATSREITGAGTGELFF.

Only a few counts were recorded for this clone. V and J are TRBV28 and TRBJ2-1, with D perhaps matching TRBD2 (6 bases). The V end was cut by 3 bases, the J end by 7 bases, with 13 bases between. This CDR3 region has 14 residues. Germline-derived CDR1 and CDR2 are MDHEN and SYDVKM. The DNA for the CDR3 is TGTGCCAGCAGTTTGGGTGGAGGAGGGAATGAGCAGTTCTTC. Its translation: CASSLGGGGNEQFF.

V is TRBV6-5 and J is TRBJ1-1; TRBD1 is a possible D gene (6 bases). V lost 5 bases, J lost 6 bases, and 16 bases lay in between. Per the germline V gene, CDR1 is MNHEY and CDR2 is SVGAGI. The CDR3 consists of 14 residues. CDR3 coding DNA: TGTGCCAGCAGTACGACAGGCTTGGGGGCTGAAGCTTTCTTT. This codes for CASSTTGLGAEAFF.

This clone came up a few times. Other DNA sequences in the same sample also yield this CDR3. The rearrangement uses TRBV5-1 and TRBJ1-1, with D possibly TRBD1 on 6 matching bases. The V gene lost 5 bases and the J gene lost 0 bases, with 14 bases spanning the gap. The CDR3 sequence is 15 residues long. The germline gives CDR1 SGHRS, CDR2 YFSETQ. Here the CDR3 reads CASSPLTGMNTEAFF. The CDR3 DNA reads TGCGCCAGCAGTCCGTTGACAGGCATGAACACTGAAGCTTTCTTT.

This clone appeared a few times. The chain combines TRBV4-3 with TRBJ1-2; TRBD1 might be the D (5 bases). The CDR3 length is 15 residues. CDR1 is LGHNA, CDR2 YSLEER, per germline. V lost 1 base to trimming and J lost 1 base, with 10 bases between them. The CDR3 loop is CASSQVFRVNYGYTF. The CDR3 nucleotides are TGCGCCAGCAGCCAAGTTTTCAGGGTTAACTATGGCTACACCTTC.

To note about this clone: A far more abundant clone sits one base away, making this likely a read error. The same CDR3 arises from other DNA sequences in this sample as well. The chain uses TRBV5-4 and TRBJ2-6; tentatively, D is TRBD1 (7 bases). The V gene's germline CDR1 is SGHNT and CDR2 YYREEE (reference sequence). The CDR3 contains 18 residues. CDR3 coding DNA: TGTGCCAGCAGCTCAGGGGGGACGGCGAGCTCTGGGGCTAACGTCCTGACTTTC. It yields the protein CASSSGGTASSGANVLTF.

This clone was picked up a small number of times. The V call is TRBV6-1, the J call TRBJ2-5, with a weak D call TRBD2 (7 bases). The end of the DNA aligns better with TRBJ2-7, so the J call may be wrong. CDR1 is MNHNS, CDR2 SASEGT, per germline. The length of the CDR3 is 14 residues. CDR3 region: CASSEAGGPYEQYF. CDR3 nucleotides: TGTGCCAGCAGTGAAGCGGGGGGGCCCTACGAGCAGTACTTC.

This clone showed up many times. Other DNA sequences from this sample encode an identical CDR3 as well. The V call is TRBV7-9, the J call TRBJ1-1, with a tentative D call TRBD1 (5 bases). Germline CDR1 reads SEHNR; CDR2 reads FQNEAQ (reference sequence). Deletions cut 4 bases from V and 4 bases from J, with 13 bases between. The CDR3 extends over 14 amino acids. CDR3 nucleotides: TGTGCCAGCAGCTCTTACAGGAGCATCACTGAAGCTTTCTTT. Its translation is CASSSYRSITEAFF.

A remark on this clone: A far larger clone differs by one base, so this is likely a read error. Other nucleotide sequences from this sample produce the same CDR3. The chain couples TRBV14 to TRBJ1-2, with D uncertain. This CDR3 spans 12 amino acids. Germline lookup yields CDR1 SGHDN and CDR2 FVKESK. The CDR3 DNA sequence: TGTGCCAGCAGCCAAGGGGCTTTTGGCTACACCTTT. Residues: CASSQGAFGYTF. The entire variable domain, with the rest obtained from reference TRBV14 and TRBJ1-2, is as follows: EAGVTQFPSHSVIEKGQTVTLRCDPISGHDNLYWYRRVMGKEIKFLLHFVKESKQDESGMPNNRFLAERTGGTYSTLKVQPAELEDSGVYFCASSQGAFGYTFGSGTRLTVV.

The V call is TRBV5-1, the J call TRBJ2-3, with D uncertain. Germline V gene data show CDR1 as SGHRS and CDR2 as YFSETQ. The CDR3 runs to 14 residues. Between the trimmed V and J ends, which lost 0 bases and 4 bases, there was a span of 9 bases. CDR3 in amino acids: CASSLESTPDTQYF. CDR3 in DNA: TGCGCCAGCAGCTTGGAGTCAACTCCAGATACGCAGTATTTT.

The gene calls are TRBV4-3 and TRBJ1-1; D call uncertain. Germline-derived CDR1 and CDR2 are LGHNA and YSLEER. The CDR3 is 15 residues long. V was cut by 0 bases and J by 0 bases, with 8 bases left in between. CDR3 nucleotide sequence: TGCGCCAGCAGCCAAGAAACTCGTATGAACACTGAAGCTTTCTTT. Protein sequence: CASSQETRMNTEAFF.

With respect to this clone: This specimen includes other DNA sequences encoding the same CDR3. The J gene is TRBJ1-1, the V gene TRBV5-4, with TRBD1 as a possible D gene (5 bases). V gave up 0 bases and J gave up 8 bases, with 20 bases separating them. The CDR3 sequence is 16 residues long. Germline V gives CDR1 SGHNT, CDR2 YYREEE (reference sequence). CDR3 sequence (DNA): TGTGCCAGCAGCTTGGCCCCGGGGGAGAAGTGCACCGAAGCTTTCTTT. Encoded protein: CASSLAPGEKCTEAFF. The whole variable domain, remainder taken from reference TRBV5-4 and TRBJ1-1, is ETGVTQSPTHLIKTRGQQVTLRCSSQSGHNTVSWYQQALGQGPQFIFQYYREEENGRGNFPPRFSGLQFPNYSSELNVNALELDDSALYLCASSLAPGEKCTEAFFGQGTRLTVV.

This clone was counted a single time. This sequence joins TRBV28 and TRBJ2-7, with 8 positions matching TRBD2. V shed 6 bases, J shed 3 bases, and the junction held 10 bases outside the gene matches. This CDR3 comprises 15 residues. Per the germline V gene, CDR1 is MDHEN and CDR2 is SYDVKM. In nucleotides, the CDR3 is TGTGCCAGCAGGGCTACTAGCGGAAATATCTACGAGCAGTACTTC. Its protein is CASRATSGNIYEQYF.

Worth noting for this clone: A read error likely explains this, since a far larger clone differs by one base. The J gene is TRBJ2-7, the V gene TRBV30, with D unresolved. The CDR3 runs to 11 residues. CDR1 and CDR2 from the germline V gene are GTSNPN and SVGIG (reference sequence). CDR3: CAWSDTYEQCF. The CDR3 nucleotides read TGTGCCTGGAGCGACACCTACGAGCAGTGCTTC.

About this clone itself: A far larger clone is off by one base, so a read error is likely. The V call is TRBV5-6, the J call TRBJ2-1; TRBD2 agrees at 12 bases. Germline values: CDR1 SGHDT, CDR2 YYEEEE. This CDR3 comprises 15 residues. The CDR3 DNA sequence: TGTGCCAGCAGCCCCCGGACTAGCGGGAACAATGAGCAGCTCTTC. It yields the protein CASSPRTSGNNEQLF.

The chain is built from TRBV4-1 and TRBJ2-7; 8 nucleotides line up with TRBD2. The V segment lost 4 bases and the J segment 3 bases; nucleotides outside the gene matches: 8. CDR1 and CDR2 from the germline V gene are MGHRA and YSYEKL. The length of the CDR3 is 15 residues. This CDR3 reads CASSRERETVYEQYF. In nucleotides, the CDR3 is TGCGCCAGCAGCCGAGAGCGGGAGACTGTCTACGAGCAGTACTTC.

About this clone itself: With a far larger clone one base away, a read error is the likely cause. This chain uses TRBV29-1 with TRBJ1-2, with 12 bases matching TRBD1. This CDR3 comprises 15 residues. V lost 0 bases to trimming and J lost 8 bases; unmatched junction nucleotides: 7. Per germline, CDR1 SQVTM and CDR2 ANQGSEA. CDR3 residues: CSVEDMGQGAEGYTF. CDR3 nucleotide sequence: TGCAGCGTTGAAGATATGGGACAGGGGGCGGAAGGCTACACCTTC.

This chain links TRBV19 with TRBJ2-7, with a tentative D call TRBD2 (6 bases). Germline V gene lookup returns CDR1 LNHDA and CDR2 SQIVND (reference sequence). This CDR3 comprises 13 residues. V lost 4 bases and J lost 6, with 13 bases in between. CDR3 sequence (DNA): TGTGCCAGTAGTAGGGCTAGCGAGTTCGAGCAGTACTTC. This sequence encodes CASSRASEFEQYF.

This clone was detected once. This chain links TRBV29-1 with TRBJ1-2; TRBD1 might be the D (5 bases). This CDR3 region has 17 residues. Trimming left V 6 bases short and J 6 bases short, with 29 bases between. The germline gives CDR1 SQVTM, CDR2 ANQGSEA. The CDR3 sequence: CSVLQQGGMGPVNGYTF. The CDR3 DNA reads TGCAGCGTCCTCCAGCAGGGAGGTATGGGACCGGTTAATGGCTACACCTTC.

The rearrangement links TRBV27 to TRBJ1-1, with 8 bases that match TRBD1. CDR3 size: 14 residues. Germline loops: CDR1 MNHEY, CDR2 SMNVEV (reference sequence). Germline trimming cut 5 bases from V and 10 bases from J; bases unmatched to any gene: 12. The CDR3 loop reads CASSPQGALGRAFF. The CDR3, as DNA: TGTGCCAGCAGTCCGCAGGGGGCGCTGGGTAGAGCTTTCTTT.

DNA for the CDR3: TGTGCCAGCAGCCCCGGGACAGCCTCCTACGAGCAGTACTTC. This encodes CASSPGTASYEQYF. The chain combines TRBV5-5 with TRBJ2-7; 7 nucleotides line up with TRBD1. After removal of 4 bases from V and 0 bases from J, the junction contained 4 bases not matched to a gene. The CDR3 has 14 amino acids. Germline assignment: CDR1 SGHKS and CDR2 YYEKEE (reference sequence).

V and J are TRBV6-5 and TRBJ2-7; the D gene is possibly TRBD2 (6 bases). Trimming cost V 2 bases and J 2 bases, with 10 bases left between them. The CDR3 loop spans 14 amino acids. Germline lookup yields CDR1 MNHEY and CDR2 SVGAGI. CDR3 coding DNA: TGTGCCAGCAGTTACGATCCGGGGGCCTACGAGCAGTACTTC. Its protein is CASSYDPGAYEQYF.